This T cell receptor beta chain was sequenced for a study of blood T cell repertoires in COVID-19. Whole-study context: From T cells, B-cell-depleted T cells, or PBMCs came the material, which was cDNA or gDNA.

Under the authors' procedure: Reference gene primer amplification gave nucleated cell count estimates. Profiled with immunoSEQ multiplex PCR; TCRdb holds only in-frame clones, not every one. V and J calls and clone size are copied from that table; D and trimming were computed from the DNA. The repertoire has about 160,000 clones, about nine tenths of them found once; the top ten carry roughly a sixth. CDR1 and CDR2 from the germline V gene are LNHDA and SQIVND (reference sequence). With V trimmed by 4 bases and J by 6 bases, 3 bases remained unmatched. The CDR3 runs 14 residues. Sequencing input: peripheral blood. The V gene is TRBV19, the J gene TRBJ1-4; 9 nucleotides agree with TRBD1. This TCR derives from a man aged 55 to 70 with active or convalescent COVID-19. CDR3 bases: TGTGCCAGTAGTACCACAGGGGGCGATGAAAAACTGTTTTTT. Protein product: CASSTTGGDEKLFF.